This is a list of T cell receptor beta chains from one sample in a study of blood T cell repertoires in COVID-19. Clones were sequenced by immunoSEQ multiplex PCR, and TCRdb holds only the in-frame ones, with some missing. The sample shows over 200,000 clones, about 80% of them seen only once. Sequenced sample: peripheral blood. The origin of the receptors is an elderly woman with COVID-19, enrolled during active disease. Each CDR3 is given with its conserved first and last residue. Each record gives: V gene, D gene, CDR3 length, J gene, clone size, CDR3 DNA, CDR3 protein. A D gene is named only where the DNA matches it firmly. A row's size may be missing; if present it is once, few, many or a size class.

v_gene: TRBV18
d_gene: NA
len: 15
j_gene: TRBJ1-1
abundance: NA
CDR3nt: TGTGCCAGCTCAGACAGATCTGGGCTCCGCACTGAAGCTTTCTTT
CDR3aa: CASSDRSGLRTEAFF

v_gene: TRBV25-1
d_gene: NA
len: 14
j_gene: TRBJ2-5
abundance: NA
CDR3nt: TGTGCCAGCACTCCAGGGTTGGGCCAGTGGGCCCAGTACTTC
CDR3aa: CASTPGLGQWAQYF

v_gene: TRBV20-1
d_gene: NA
len: 12
j_gene: TRBJ1-2
abundance: NA
CDR3nt: TGCAGTGCTAGTAGGGGGGGCGATGGCTACACCTTC
CDR3aa: CSASRGGDGYTF

v_gene: TRBV7-9
d_gene: NA
len: 11
j_gene: TRBJ2-7
abundance: NA
CDR3nt: TGTGCCTGGAGGGGTGCCTACGAGCAGTACTTC
CDR3aa: CAWRGAYEQYF

v_gene: TRBV29-1
d_gene: NA
len: 12
j_gene: TRBJ2-5
abundance: NA
CDR3nt: TGCAGCGGGGGGGTTAGCGCCGAGACCCAGTACTTC
CDR3aa: CSGGVSAETQYF

v_gene: TRBV25-1
d_gene: TRBD1
len: 16
j_gene: TRBJ2-1
abundance: NA
CDR3nt: TGTGCCAGCGGTGCTCGGACAGGGGCGGCATACAATGAGCAGTTCTTC
CDR3aa: CASGARTGAAYNEQFF

v_gene: TRBV5-1
d_gene: NA
len: 14
j_gene: TRBJ1-6
abundance: few
CDR3nt: TGCGCCAGCAGCTTGGTAGGGGCAGCCTCACCCCTCCACTTT
CDR3aa: CASSLVGAASPLHF

v_gene: TRBV2
d_gene: TRBD2
len: 15
j_gene: TRBJ2-3
abundance: once
CDR3nt: TGTGCCAGCGCTAGCGGGGGTCAACACACAGATACGCAGTATTTT
CDR3aa: CASASGGQHTDTQYF

v_gene: TRBV20-1
d_gene: TRBD1
len: 16
j_gene: TRBJ1-1
abundance: NA
CDR3nt: TGCAGTGCTAGTCTTTGGGACAGGCCTATGAACACTGAAGCTTTCTTT
CDR3aa: CSASLWDRPMNTEAFF

v_gene: TRBV6-6
d_gene: NA
len: 14
j_gene: TRBJ1-6
abundance: NA
CDR3nt: TGTGCCAGCAGACCCAGTCGACAGAATTCACCCCTCCACTTT
CDR3aa: CASRPSRQNSPLHF